This is a list of T cell receptor beta chains from one sample in a study of T cells after yellow fever vaccination. TCRdb recomputed calls from the 5' RACE reads with MiXCR, one row per CDR3 protein. The data contain 250,000 or so distinct CDR3 sequences, over 3% of them singletons. The material was PBMCs, obtained 15 days after the yellow fever booster vaccination. The receptors were sampled from a man younger than 30 who received the YFV17D yellow fever vaccine. Each CDR3 is given with its conserved first and last residue. The order of the fields is V gene, D gene, J gene, clone size, CDR3 DNA, CDR3 protein. A D gene is named only where the DNA matches it firmly. Not every row has a clone size; where given, it reads once, few, many or a size class.

TRBV3-1	TRBD1	TRBJ2-1	many	TGTGCCAGCAGCTTCGCGACAGGGGAGCAGTTCTTC	CASSFATGEQFF
TRBV6-1	NA	TRBJ2-5	many	TGTGCCAGCACCGCGGGGACCCAAGAGACCCAGTACTTC	CASTAGTQETQYF
TRBV4-3	NA	TRBJ2-7	many	TGCGCCAGCAGCCATAGCACCGGGAGTTCCTACGAGCAGTACTTC	CASSHSTGSSYEQYF
TRBV11-3	NA	TRBJ2-1	many	TGTGCCAGCAGCTTAGAGGGGGGTACCTACAATGAGCAGTTCTTC	CASSLEGGTYNEQFF
TRBV21-1	NA	TRBJ2-2	many	TGTGCCAGCAGCAAAAACGAGGGGGACAGGGGGCAAACCGGGGAGCTGTTTTTT	CASSKNEGDRGQTGELFF
TRBV7-2	NA	TRBJ1-4	many	TGTGCCAGCAGCCAGGGTATGCGTTCTAATGAAAAACTGTTTTTT	CASSQGMRSNEKLFF
TRBV6-5	TRBD1	TRBJ1-5	many	TGTGCCAGCAGTAAACAGGGGGATAGCAATCAGCCCCAGCATTTT	CASSKQGDSNQPQHF
TRBV4-1	NA	TRBJ1-2	many	TGCGCCAGCAGCCTTGTGGGGGGCAGAGCTAACTATGGCTACACCTTC	CASSLVGGRANYGYTF
TRBV5-6	NA	TRBJ1-2	NA	TGTGCCAGCAGCTTGGCCGCGACCCCGGAGTACTATGGCTACACCTTC	CASSLAATPEYYGYTF
TRBV6-5	NA	TRBJ2-3	many	TGTGCCAGCAGTTTACGAGGGAGAGATACGCAGTATTTT	CASSLRGRDTQYF